The 13 T cell receptor beta chains below all came from one sample that was sequenced in a study of T cells in Graves' hyperthyroidism and ophthalmopathy. TCR beta CDR3 regions were amplified from RNA transcripts. When the TCR CDR3 underwent first-round RT-PCR, the HTBI primer set was used. TCRdb re-derived calls from the multiplex PCR reads in MiXCR, one entry per CDR3 protein. The table lists hundreds of thousands of distinct CDR3 sequences, 13% of them singletons, with over 8.5% in the top ten. The source material was blood. The receptors were sampled from a woman under 30 with Graves' hyperthyroidism.

This chain connects TRBV10-1 to TRBJ2-7; no firm D call. The CDR3 runs to 14 residues. Germline values: CDR1 WNHNN, CDR2 SYGVQD (reference sequence). V was clipped by 8 bases and J by 2 bases, with 16 bases between them. DNA for the CDR3: TGCGCCAGCCCACAGATCGAAGGGACCTACGAGCAGTACTTC. Translated, it gives CASPQIEGTYEQYF.

The V and J genes are TRBV10-2 and TRBJ2-3, with TRBD2 matching 9 bases. V was clipped by 3 bases and J by 4 bases; unmatched bases: 8. CDR3 length: 16 amino acids. Germline CDR1 and CDR2: WSHSY and SAAADI. CDR3 bases: TGCGCCAGCAGTGATGGAGGCGGGGGGGGGGCAGATACGCAGTATTTT. It encodes CASSDGGGGGADTQYF.

The chain joins TRBV29-1 to TRBJ1-1, with D hard to call. This CDR3 contains 11 residues. Trimming took 7 bases from V and 0 from J, leaving 6 bases between them. Germline V gene sequence: CDR1 SQVTM, CDR2 ANQGSEA. The CDR3: CSGNMNTEAFF. CDR3 in DNA: TGCAGCGGGAATATGAACACTGAAGCTTTCTTT.

This clonotype appeared many times. This chain joins TRBV9 and TRBJ1-5, with D unclear. Trimming removed 0 bases from V and 0 bases from J, with 7 bases in between. The germline V gene encodes CDR1 SGDLS and CDR2 YYNGEE. The CDR3 covers 15 residues. CDR3 nucleotides: TGTGCCAGCAGCGTAGGGGGAGATAGCAATCAGCCCCAGCATTTT. Its translation: CASSVGGDSNQPQHF.

The chain combines TRBV19 with TRBJ1-2, with 9 bases matching TRBD1. The germline V gene has CDR1 LNHDA and CDR2 SQIVND (reference sequence). Trimming cost V 0 bases and J 2 bases; bases outside gene matches: 4. There are 16 residues in the CDR3. The CDR3, as DNA: TGTGCCAGTAGTATAGATGGGACAGGGACGAACTATGGCTACACCTTC. The encoded protein is CASSIDGTGTNYGYTF.

At least ten counts were recorded for this clonotype. V is TRBV9 and J is TRBJ1-1, with D unclear. Germline CDR1 SGDLS, CDR2 YYNGEE. V was pared by 0 bases and J by 3 bases, with 9 bases between. The length of the CDR3 is 14 residues. CDR3 sequence (DNA): TGTGCCAGCAGCGTAGATCTTTCAGACACTGAAGCTTTCTTT. It encodes CASSVDLSDTEAFF.

Of note for this clonotype: A much larger clone differs by one base, so this may be a read error. CDR3 loop: CASSLRPTDTQYF. The CDR3, as DNA: TGTGCCAGCAGTCTTCGACCCACAGATACGCAGTATTTT. The chain is built from TRBV7-2 and TRBJ2-3; D remains unclear. This CDR3 has 13 amino acids. Trimming pared 6 bases from V and 2 bases from J, leaving 9 bases between. In germline, CDR1 is SGHTA, CDR2 FQGNSA.

This clonotype was seen more than once but under ten times. The chain couples TRBV9 to TRBJ1-2; D is ambiguous. This CDR3 has 15 residues. The V end lost 4 bases, the J end lost 0 bases, and 13 bases lay between the germline ends. The germline V gene has CDR1 SGDLS and CDR2 YYNGEE. The CDR3 region has the DNA TGTGCCAGCAGCCCCTCCGACGGAACTAACTATGGCTACACCTTC. Protein product: CASSPSDGTNYGYTF. The variable domain in full, with the rest retrieved from reference TRBV9 and TRBJ1-2, is DSGVTQTPKHLITATGQRVTLRCSPRSGDLSVYWYQQSLDQGLQFLIQYYNGEERAKGNILERFSAQQFPDLHSELNLSSLELGDSALYFCASSPSDGTNYGYTFGSGTRLTVV.

The rearrangement joins TRBV19 to TRBJ2-1; D possibly uses TRBD1 or TRBD2 (6 bases each). CDR3 length: 20 amino acids. Germline lookup yields CDR1 LNHDA and CDR2 SQIVND (reference sequence). V was cut by 9 bases and J by 1 base, with 31 bases left in between. Here the CDR3 DNA reads TGTGCCAGCACCCGTGGGCTGGAGGGGGGTAACTACAGGTCCTACAATGAGCAGTTCTTC. Translated, it gives CASTRGLEGGNYRSYNEQFF.

This clonotype occurred a few times. A much larger clone sits a single nucleotide away, making a read error possible. This chain connects TRBV28 to TRBJ2-1; TRBD2 is a possible D gene (6 bases). The germline V and J ends were trimmed by 5 bases and 9 bases, with 20 bases remaining between them. Looked up from germline, CDR1 is MDHEN and CDR2 is SYDVKM. This CDR3 region has 15 residues. This CDR3 is CASSPGLSGGSEQFF. The CDR3 nucleotides read TGTGCCAGCAGTCCTGGGCTCAGTGGGGGGAGTGAGCAGTTCTTC.

This clonotype appeared many times. The chain has TRBV2 and TRBJ1-4; 8 bases fit TRBD1. Unmatched junction bases numbered 3, after V lost 4 bases and J lost 5 bases. CDR1 and CDR2 from the germline V gene are SNHLY and FYNNEI. The CDR3 is 14 residues long. The CDR3 region is CASSGQGRNEKLFF. CDR3 bases: TGTGCCAGCAGTGGACAGGGGCGGAATGAAAAACTGTTTTTT.

This clonotype has a handful of counts. The V and J genes are TRBV11-1 and TRBJ2-1; 7 bases agree with TRBD2. V was clipped by 0 bases and J by 9 bases; unmatched bases: 5. The CDR3 runs to 14 residues. The germline V gene has CDR1 SGHAT and CDR2 FQDESV (reference sequence). The CDR3 region is CASSLARGRGEQFF. In nucleotides, the CDR3 is TGTGCCAGCAGCTTAGCGCGGGGGAGGGGTGAGCAGTTCTTC.

This clonotype occurred many times. CDR3 in DNA: TGTGCCAGCAGCTTAGACGAGCGGGAGGCAGATACGCAGTATTTT. It translates to CASSLDEREADTQYF. The chain couples TRBV7-8 to TRBJ2-3; 9 nucleotides align to TRBD2. Unmatched junction bases numbered 3, after V lost 1 base and J lost 4 bases. The CDR3 runs to 15 residues. Germline V gene sequence: CDR1 SGHVS, CDR2 FQNEAQ.